One and the same sample provided the 5 T cell receptor beta chains below, sequenced in a study of blood T cell repertoires in COVID-19. The method was immunoSEQ multiplex PCR; TCRdb's version includes in-frame clones alone and lacks a portion of them. The data contain 120,000 or so clones, 80% of them singletons. Sample: peripheral blood. Receptor source: a human donor in a cohort sampled during active COVID-19.

The CDR3 region is CATSDPTGSGTQYF. CDR3 DNA sequence: TGTGCCACCAGTGATCCGACGGGGAGCGGGACCCAGTACTTC. The chain joins TRBV24-1 to TRBJ2-5, with D possibly TRBD2 on 5 matching bases. Trimming shortened V by 3 bases and J by 7 bases, and 14 bases separated the two germline ends. CDR3 size: 14 residues. Germline V gene sequence: CDR1 KGHDR, CDR2 SFDVKD.

The J gene is TRBJ2-7, the V gene TRBV28; D is unclear. The CDR3 runs to 14 residues. The V and J ends lost 2 bases and 3 bases respectively, with 11 bases between them. Germline assignment: CDR1 MDHEN and CDR2 SYDVKM. CDR3 bases: TGTGCCAGCAGTTTAAGGCACAGAGACTACGAGCAGTACTTC. It yields the protein CASSLRHRDYEQYF.

The chain recombines TRBV19 with TRBJ2-5, with TRBD2 identical over 8 bases. CDR1 is LNHDA and CDR2 is SQIVND in the germline V gene (reference sequence). The CDR3 loop spans 14 amino acids. The trim removed 7 bases at V and 5 bases at J, leaving 9 bases unmatched. The CDR3 coding sequence is TGTGCCAGTACCAAGACATCGGGGGGGGAGACCCAGTACTTC. It yields the protein CASTKTSGGETQYF.

The chain employs TRBV27 and TRBJ1-4; 8 bases are shared with TRBD1. Germline V CDR1 and CDR2: MNHEY, SMNVEV (reference sequence). The CDR3 consists of 16 residues. Germline trimming cut 2 bases from V and 6 bases from J; bases unmatched to any gene: 8. In DNA, the CDR3 is TGTGCCAGCAGTTTAGGGGGGGGACAGGTTTATGAAAAACTGTTTTTT. This translates into CASSLGGGQVYEKLFF. Variable domain in full (rest from reference TRBV27 and TRBJ1-4): EAQVTQNPRYLITVTGKKLTVTCSQNMNHEYMSWYRQDPGLGLRQIYYSMNVEVTDKGDVPEGYKVSRKEKRNFPLILESPSPNQTSLYFCASSLGGGQVYEKLFFGSGTQLSVL.

The rearrangement uses TRBV9 and TRBJ1-2, with D maybe TRBD1 (6 bases). Trimming stripped 0 bases from V and 8 bases from J, with 17 bases between. This CDR3 contains 15 residues. The germline V gene has CDR1 SGDLS and CDR2 YYNGEE. The CDR3 bases are TGTGCCAGCAGCGTAGTTGGGCAGGGGACGAGGGGCTACACCTTC. Encoded protein: CASSVVGQGTRGYTF.